This T cell receptor beta chain was observed in a study of blood T cell repertoires in COVID-19 (dated by TCRdb to the early 2020s). Looking at the study overall: Samples covering the acute and convalescent phases of COVID-19 were provided by collaborators in the United States, Italy and Spain. The prospective study material was composed of cDNA or gDNA derived from T cells, B-cell-depleted T cells, or PBMCs. Deeply sampled blood TCRbeta repertoires from subjects exposed to, actively infected with, or recovered from COVID-19 were included in the dataset. The repertoires were released in a freely available public database meant as a resource for research on the immune response to SARS-CoV-2. Samples came from the ongoing ImmuneRACE study (first 160 participants) plus 1,254 subjects from 6 global collaborators. The sample metadata nearly always contained a de-identified subject ID, COVID-19 status, age in years and sex. Where available, HLA class I and class II types were taken from metadata supplied by the sample provider and were not determined by assay-based typing.

A second Seattle source provided samples from volunteer blood donors who had recovered from COVID-19. The collaborating institutions used their own protocols to collect whole blood in K2EDTA tubes. For TCRbeta analysis, collaborators shipped samples as frozen whole blood, isolated PBMCs, or DNA extracted from either of those sample types. The paper's findings and limits, for the study overall: The amount of clinical and demographic metadata varied by source and participant and was provided uncurated.

This clone was seen just once. The antigen it binds to is not known. No per-base quality is available; no much larger clone lies one base away. TCRbeta CDR3 regions were amplified from genomic DNA by means of the immunoSEQ Assay, a bias-controlled multiplex PCR. As for how the authors treated the data: The number of nucleated cells in each sample was estimated by amplification of reference gene primers within the assay. Sequence reads were collapsed and filtered to measure the absolute abundance of every unique TCRbeta CDR3 rearrangement. Productive Simpson clonality was computed per sample as the square root of Simpson's diversity index over productive rearrangements. The immuneACCESS repertoire file appears here via TCRdb, limited to in-frame rearrangements. These files lack a portion of the clones; in checked studies, under half of the deficit traces to unresolved V genes, and the cause of the others is not known. V, J and clone size were drawn from that table, and D and trimming were deduced from the DNA. In this sample the table shows approximately 240,000 clones, 70% to 90% of which occur a single time. The ten largest clones add up to about 3% of the sample.

The sequence was obtained from a woman aged 30 to 39 who had recovered from COVID-19. Sequences were obtained from peripheral blood.

The DNA is TGTGCCAGCAGCCCCTCCCCCCTAGCGGGGGGGCCTAGCACAGATACGCAGTATTTT. It translates as CASSPSPLAGGPSTDTQYF. The sequence is built from TRBV7-3 and TRBJ2-3; 12 central bases correspond to TRBD2. The CDR3 spans 19 residues, from the cysteine through the phenylalanine. CDR3 DNA only is kept here, 57 bases in frame from base 1. The germline V gene supplies CDR1 SGHTA and CDR2 FQGTGA. Trimming removed 5 bases from V and 0 bases from J; the gene matches leave 12 bases unexplained.